The 14 T cell receptor beta chains below were found in one sample sequenced in a study of early T cells in non-severe SARS-CoV-2 infection. TCRdb re-derived calls from the 5' RACE reads in MiXCR, one entry per CDR3 protein. Found here are fewer than 50,000 distinct CDR3 sequences, less than 8.5% of them singletons; the top ten hold roughly 8.5%. The sequenced sample was whole blood. The receptors derive from an adult who was a healthcare worker with PCR-confirmed SARS-CoV-2 infection or an uninfected control (not recorded which).

This chain connects TRBV7-8 to TRBJ2-5; 9 bases map to TRBD2. The CDR3 has 16 amino acids. Trimming at V came to 5 bases and at J to 5 bases, leaving 12 bases not matched to a gene. Germline assignment: CDR1 SGHVS and CDR2 FQNEAQ. The CDR3 sequence is CASSKTGTSFAETQYF. CDR3 nucleotide sequence: TGTGCCAGCAGCAAGACCGGGACTAGCTTTGCGGAGACCCAGTACTTC.

There are many counts of this clonotype. The chain joins TRBV4-3 to TRBJ1-1; D gene ambiguous. The ends were cut back, 4 bases at V and 0 bases at J, with 9 bases in the middle. The V gene's germline CDR1 is LGHNA and CDR2 YSLEER. This CDR3 contains 14 residues. CDR3 amino acids: CASSPRAMNTEAFF. DNA for the CDR3: TGCGCCAGCAGCCCCCGAGCGATGAACACTGAAGCTTTCTTT.

This clonotype was counted many times. For the CDR3, the DNA is TGTGCCAGCAGCTTAGGAGGTCTAGCGGGGGGCACCTACGAGCAGTACTTC. Translated, it gives CASSLGGLAGGTYEQYF. The gene calls are TRBV13 and TRBJ2-7, with 11 bases lining up with TRBD2. The CDR3 totals 17 residues. V lost 0 bases and J lost 2; bases outside the gene matches: 6. Germline CDR1 and CDR2: PRHDT and FYEKMQ (reference sequence).

This clonotype was seen at least ten times. The genes are TRBV6-1 and TRBJ1-6, with a possible D match to TRBD1 (5 bases). Per germline, CDR1 MNHNS and CDR2 SASEGT. Trimming cost V 7 bases and J 7 bases, with 20 bases left between them. The CDR3 is made up of 16 amino acids. This CDR3 is CASTVARGGRNSPLHF. CDR3 bases: TGTGCCAGCACAGTGGCGAGGGGAGGGAGGAATTCACCCCTCCACTTT.

V gene TRBV10-2 combines with J gene TRBJ2-2; a weak D match, TRBD2 (5 bases). Germline V gene sequence: CDR1 WSHSY, CDR2 SAAADI. V was pared by 5 bases and J by 11 bases, with 15 bases between. This CDR3 spans 13 amino acids. Here the CDR3 reads CASSTDYGSELFF. CDR3 DNA: TGCGCCAGCAGTACTGACTACGGATCCGAGCTGTTTTTT.

This clonotype was found many times. The chain has TRBV20-1 and TRBJ1-5; D not certain. The V gene lost 3 bases and the J gene lost 4 bases, with 13 bases spanning the gap. The CDR3 contains 14 residues. CDR1 and CDR2 (germline): DFQATT, SNEGSKA (reference sequence). CDR3 sequence: CSASGRGRNQPQHF. The CDR3 DNA reads TGCAGTGCTAGCGGGCGAGGGAGGAATCAGCCCCAGCATTTT.

This clonotype was counted many times. This chain connects TRBV28 to TRBJ1-3; a weak D match, TRBD1 (5 bases). The CDR3 length is 14 residues. Germline V gene sequence: CDR1 MDHEN, CDR2 SYDVKM. V was pared by 6 bases and J by 2 bases, with 11 bases between. CDR3 DNA sequence: TGTGCCAGCAGGCAATGGGGGGCTGGAAACACCATATATTTT. It is translated as CASRQWGAGNTIYF.

V is TRBV10-3 and J is TRBJ2-6, with no clear D. CDR3 length: 16 residues. CDR1 is ENHRY and CDR2 is SYGVKD in the germline V gene. The ends were cut back, 6 bases at V and 0 bases at J, with 12 bases in the middle. The CDR3 sequence is CAISADRTSGANVLTF. In DNA form, the CDR3 reads TGTGCCATCAGCGCCGATCGGACCTCTGGGGCCAACGTCCTGACTTTC.

The chain links TRBV7-3 to TRBJ1-6; the D is unclear. CDR3 size: 13 residues. Trimming cost V 0 bases and J 8 bases, with 5 bases left between them. Germline assignment: CDR1 SGHTA and CDR2 FQGTGA. The CDR3 sequence is CASSLTFDSPLHF. The CDR3 DNA reads TGTGCCAGCAGCTTAACCTTTGATTCACCCCTCCACTTT.

The V and J genes are TRBV6-2 or TRBV6-3 and TRBJ2-5, with TRBD1 identical over 10 bases. Germline V gene sequence: CDR1 MNHEY, CDR2 SVGEGT. J lost 10 bases, V lost 4 bases, and 6 bases had no gene match. The CDR3 totals 13 residues. DNA for the CDR3: TGTGCCAGCAGTTCGCGGACAGGGGGAGGCCAGTACTTC. Its translation is CASSSRTGGGQYF.

In its sample, this clonotype was seen a few times. The rearrangement joins TRBV20-1 to TRBJ1-2, with 12 bases lining up with TRBD1. The CDR3 has 14 residues. V shed 3 bases, J shed 6 bases, and the junction held 5 bases outside the gene matches. The germline V gene encodes CDR1 DFQATT and CDR2 SNEGSKA (reference sequence). The CDR3 region is CSARGTGGAHGYTF. The CDR3 DNA sequence: TGCAGTGCTAGGGGGACAGGGGGCGCCCATGGCTACACCTTC.

This clonotype was observed a few times. The V and J genes are TRBV12-3 or TRBV12-4 and TRBJ2-3; possible D gene TRBD2, 6 bases. The ends were cut back, 2 bases at V and 1 base at J, with 7 bases in the middle. The CDR3 has 14 residues. CDR3 sequence: CASSLTGGTDTQYF. In DNA form, the CDR3 reads TGTGCCAGCAGTTTAACGGGGGGCACAGATACGCAGTATTTT.

The V and J genes are TRBV4-2 and TRBJ2-5; 7 positions match TRBD1. This CDR3 contains 15 residues. The V and J ends lost 2 bases and 1 base, in that order; junction bases with no gene match: 4. Germline V gene data show CDR1 as LGHNA and CDR2 as YNFKEQ. CDR3 sequence (DNA): TGTGCCAGCAGCCAACCTGACAGGGCCCAAGAGACCCAGTACTTC. This sequence encodes CASSQPDRAQETQYF.

This clonotype was found many times. The rearrangement joins TRBV29-1 to TRBJ2-7, with TRBD2 as a possible D gene (6 bases). This CDR3 spans 12 amino acids. CDR1 and CDR2 from the germline V gene are SQVTM and ANQGSEA. Trimming stripped 2 bases from V and 4 bases from J, with 9 bases between. As DNA, the CDR3 is TGCAGCGTTGAAAGGGCGGGGTACGAGCAGTACTTC. It is translated as CSVERAGYEQYF.